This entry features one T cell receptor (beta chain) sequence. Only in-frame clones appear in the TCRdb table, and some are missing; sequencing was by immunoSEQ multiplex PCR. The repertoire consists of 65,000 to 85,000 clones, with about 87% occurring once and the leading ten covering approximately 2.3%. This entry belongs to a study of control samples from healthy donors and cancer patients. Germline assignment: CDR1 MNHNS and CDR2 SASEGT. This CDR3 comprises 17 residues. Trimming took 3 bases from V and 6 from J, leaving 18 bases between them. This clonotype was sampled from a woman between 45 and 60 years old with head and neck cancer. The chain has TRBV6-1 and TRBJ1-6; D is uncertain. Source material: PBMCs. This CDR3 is CASSDQPGPLFNSPLHF. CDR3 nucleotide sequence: TGTGCCAGCAGTGACCAGCCAGGACCGCTCTTTAATTCACCCCTCCACTTT.